The 7 T cell receptor beta chains below all came from one sample that was sequenced in a study of blood T cell repertoires in COVID-19 (TCRdb year 2020). The receptor library was made with the immunoSEQ multiplex PCR assay. TCRdb provides this immuneACCESS table in a form limited to in-frame rearrangements. Some clones are lacking; in checked studies, under half of them reflect an unresolved V gene, and why the rest are absent is not known. The sample table shows almost 200,000 clones, and about 89% are seen once. The ten largest clones add up to 6.5% to 9% of the sample. Sequencing was done on a sample of PBMCs or T cells enriched from blood (not recorded which). These receptors all come from a woman in her late teens or twenties who had recovered from COVID-19.

The rearrangement links TRBV19 to TRBJ1-2, with D possibly matching TRBD1 (6 bases). V was cut by 7 bases and J by 8 bases, with 14 bases left in between. Germline CDR1 reads LNHDA; CDR2 reads SQIVND (reference sequence). The CDR3 runs to 12 residues. The CDR3 protein is CASNTGIYGYTF. Written as DNA, the CDR3 is TGTGCCAGTAATACAGGGATCTACGGCTACACCTTC.

The rearrangement joins TRBV10-3 to TRBJ2-3; TRBD1 aligns across 7 bases. This CDR3 region has 16 residues. The germline gives CDR1 ENHRY, CDR2 SYGVKD. With 10 bases clipped from V and 1 base from J, the junction kept 14 bases outside the gene matches. The CDR3 reads CATLPGQVSGTDTQYF. DNA of the CDR3: TGTGCCACCTTGCCAGGACAGGTTTCTGGCACAGATACGCAGTATTTT.

This clone was recorded once. This chain joins TRBV5-1 and TRBJ1-2; D remains ambiguous. The length of the CDR3 is 11 residues. The V gene's germline CDR1 is SGHRS and CDR2 YFSETQ. V was cut by 3 bases and J by 6 bases, with 6 bases left in between. The CDR3 here is CASSYGHGYTF. The CDR3 DNA follows: TGCGCCAGCAGCTACGGTCATGGCTACACCTTC.

The V and J genes are TRBV5-1 and TRBJ2-2; D may be TRBD2 (6 bases). V shed 1 base and J shed 5 bases, with 15 bases lying between them. Germline-derived CDR1 and CDR2 are SGHRS and YFSETQ. CDR3 length equals 16 residues. CDR3 sequence: CASSLKGGTPTGELFF. CDR3 nucleotide sequence: TGCGCCAGCAGCTTGAAAGGCGGGACCCCGACCGGGGAGCTGTTTTTT.

The chain uses TRBV28 and TRBJ1-1; 7 positions agree with TRBD1. The CDR3 extends over 14 amino acids. V lost 5 bases and J lost 2; bases outside the gene matches: 5. Per the germline V gene, CDR1 is MDHEN and CDR2 is SYDVKM. This CDR3 is CASSTRQGNTEAFF. CDR3 DNA: TGTGCCAGCAGTACCAGACAGGGAAACACTGAAGCTTTCTTT.

The CDR3 nucleotides are TGCGCCAGCAGCTTGTATGGCAATCCTGATGAAAAACTGTTTTTT. Amino acid sequence: CASSLYGNPDEKLFF. The chain has TRBV5-1 and TRBJ1-4; D remains ambiguous. This CDR3 is built from 15 residues. V lost 1 base, J lost 6 bases, and 13 bases lay in between. Germline CDR1 is SGHRS and CDR2 is YFSETQ.

V is TRBV28 and J is TRBJ2-7; TRBD1 matches 10 bases. This CDR3 has 15 amino acids. V was clipped by 4 bases and J by 4 bases; unmatched bases: 7. Germline CDR1 and CDR2: MDHEN and SYDVKM. The CDR3, as DNA: TGTGCCAGCAGTTCATCCGGGACAGGGGAATACGAGCAGTACTTC. This translates into CASSSSGTGEYEQYF.